One and the same sample provided the 32 T cell receptor beta chains below, sequenced in a study of metastatic and nonmetastatic thyroid tumors. TCRdb re-clonotyped the PCR reads via MiXCR. There are around 12,000 clones in the sample; 31% occur only once, and about 12% lies in the top ten. Until they underwent thyroid surgery, no patient had received any treatment. The source material was tumor tissue. These receptors all come from a female donor with papillary thyroid cancer or a benign thyroid nodule (not recorded which). Some clones in this sample may be carry-over from other donors' samples.

V gene TRBV18 combines with J gene TRBJ1-2; perhaps TRBD1 as D (5 bases). Germline CDR1 is KGHSH and CDR2 is LQKENI. V lost 4 bases and J lost 5, with 14 bases in between. This CDR3 is built from 14 residues. The CDR3 sequence is CASSRGGREYGYTF. The DNA of the CDR3 is TGTGCCAGCTCACGTGGAGGCAGGGAATATGGCTACACCTTC.

This clone was detected ten times or more. This chain links TRBV24-1 with TRBJ2-6, with TRBD1 matching 12 bases. This CDR3 has 20 amino acids. V lost 5 bases to trimming and J lost 0 bases; unmatched junction nucleotides: 10. Germline assignment: CDR1 KGHDR and CDR2 SFDVKD. Here the CDR3 DNA reads TGTGCCACCAGTGGTAAGGGACAGGGGGCCCCCCCCTCTGGGGCCAACGTCCTGACTTTC. It specifies CATSGKGQGAPPSGANVLTF.

CDR3 region: CASSDVGQDYEQYF. Here the CDR3 DNA reads TGTGCCAGCAGTGACGTAGGACAGGACTACGAGCAGTACTTC. The chain combines TRBV2 with TRBJ2-7; TRBD1 agrees at 7 bases. Germline CDR1 is SNHLY and CDR2 is FYNNEI. The CDR3 spans 14 residues. With 3 bases clipped from V and 3 bases from J, the junction kept 5 bases outside the gene matches.

This clone was detected once. This chain uses TRBV20-1 with TRBJ2-3, with D unresolved. The V gene lost 3 bases and the J gene lost 7 bases, with 11 bases spanning the gap. The CDR3 extends over 12 amino acids. The germline gives CDR1 DFQATT, CDR2 SNEGSKA (reference sequence). CDR3 nucleotide sequence: TGCAGTGCTAGTCGGGTAACATATACGCAGTATTTT. Translating it yields CSASRVTYTQYF.

This clone appeared many times. This may come from a read error, since a much larger clone is one base off. The chain combines TRBV12-3 or TRBV12-4 with TRBJ2-1, with D possibly matching TRBD2 (5 bases). The CDR3 extends over 16 amino acids. The CDR3 protein is CASSLSAGRSMVEQSF. DNA for the CDR3: TGTGCCAGCAGTTTATCCGCGGGCCGCTCCATGGTTGAGCAGTCCTTC.

V usage is TRBV6-1 and J usage is TRBJ2-1, with TRBD2 identical over 8 bases. The V and J ends lost 5 bases and 7 bases, in that order; junction bases with no gene match: 10. The CDR3 has 15 amino acids. CDR1 and CDR2 from the germline V gene are MNHNS and SASEGT. CDR3 in amino acids: CASSKSGSNYNEQFF. The CDR3 coding sequence is TGTGCCAGCAGTAAGAGCGGGAGTAACTATAATGAGCAGTTCTTC.

The rearrangement uses TRBV9 and TRBJ2-1, with 7 positions matching TRBD2. The ends lost 0 bases at V and 3 bases at J; junction bases unmatched: 6. CDR1 is SGDLS, CDR2 YYNGEE, per germline. CDR3 size: 16 residues. The CDR3 sequence: CASSVVAGAVYNEQFF. The CDR3, as DNA: TGTGCCAGCAGCGTAGTTGCGGGAGCGGTCTACAATGAGCAGTTCTTC.

This clone was detected only a few times. One junction end does not reproduce the germline sequence, and a read error may be involved. This chain links TRBV28 with TRBJ2-7; 9 nucleotides align to TRBD1. Looked up from germline, CDR1 is MDHEN and CDR2 is SYDVKM. The CDR3 contains 15 residues. The CDR3 spells CTSSFLAGQGSEQYF. Here the CDR3 DNA reads TGTACCAGCAGTTTCCTCGCGGGACAGGGTAGCGAGCAGTACTTC. The full variable domain, its missing parts supplied by reference TRBV28 and TRBJ2-7, is DVKVTQSSRYLVKRTGEKVFLECVQDMDHENMFWYRQDPGLGLRLIYFSYDVKMKEKGDIPEGYSVSREKKERFSLILESASTNQTSMYLCTSSFLAGQGSEQYFGPGTRLTVT.

This clone was recorded many times. The J gene is TRBJ2-4, the V gene TRBV2; 7 bases match TRBD1. CDR3 length equals 15 residues. The V and J ends lost 6 bases and 8 bases, in that order; junction bases with no gene match: 13. Germline CDR1 and CDR2: SNHLY and FYNNEI. This chain's CDR3 is CASRLQGTARDIQYF. The DNA of the CDR3 is TGTGCCAGCAGGTTGCAGGGGACAGCTAGGGACATTCAGTACTTC. The entire variable domain, with the rest obtained from reference TRBV2 and TRBJ2-4, is as follows: EPEVTQTPSHQVTQMGQEVILRCVPISNHLYFYWYRQILGQKVEFLVSFYNNEISEKSEIFDDQFSVERPDGSNFTLKIRSTKLEDSAMYFCASRLQGTARDIQYFGAGTRLSVL.

This clone has only a few counts. The chain joins TRBV6-1 to TRBJ2-2, with D perhaps given as TRBD1 or TRBD2 (5 bases each). The CDR3 has 13 amino acids. Germline lookup yields CDR1 MNHNS and CDR2 SASEGT. Trimming removed 3 bases from V and 3 bases from J, with 5 bases in between. The CDR3 sequence: CASSEGHTGELFF. As DNA, the CDR3 is TGTGCCAGCAGTGAGGGACACACCGGGGAGCTGTTTTTT.

The chain carries TRBV27 and TRBJ2-5; possible D gene TRBD2, 6 bases. CDR3 length: 12 residues. Germline values: CDR1 MNHEY, CDR2 SMNVEV (reference sequence). This chain's CDR3 is CGSGVRGGTQYF. DNA for the CDR3: TGTGGTAGCGGAGTCCGGGGCGGGACCCAGTACTTC.

CDR3 residues: CASRTPGTSLYEQYF. DNA of the CDR3: TGTGCCAGCAGAACACCCGGGACTAGTTTATACGAGCAGTACTTC. The gene calls are TRBV11-2 and TRBJ2-7; 8 nucleotides agree with TRBD2. The germline CDR1 and CDR2 sequences are SGHAT and FQNNGV. Trimming removed 6 bases from V and 4 bases from J; junction bases left unmatched: 11. The CDR3 consists of 15 residues.

This clone is medium-sized within its sample. This chain joins TRBV20-1 and TRBJ1-2; unclear D gene. CDR3 length: 14 amino acids. V lost 6 bases and J 8 bases, leaving 22 bases between the germline ends. Germline CDR1 is DFQATT and CDR2 is SNEGSKA (reference sequence). In DNA, the CDR3 is TGCAGTGCAAACAAACTACGACGGCAGGAGGGCTACACCTTC. Protein sequence: CSANKLRRQEGYTF.

The chain is built from TRBV5-1 and TRBJ1-1; TRBD1 is a possible D gene (6 bases). CDR1 is SGHRS and CDR2 is YFSETQ in the germline V gene. The CDR3 extends over 14 amino acids. The V end lost 2 bases, the J end lost 5 bases, and 13 bases lay between the germline ends. CDR3: CASSFLQGETEAFF. DNA of the CDR3: TGCGCCAGCAGCTTTCTACAGGGTGAGACTGAAGCTTTCTTT.

This clone is categorized as medium-sized. The rearrangement links TRBV7-6 to TRBJ2-7, with 7 bases matching TRBD2. The V segment lost 1 base and the J segment 2 bases; nucleotides outside the gene matches: 2. This CDR3 region has 14 residues. Germline V gene data show CDR1 as SGHVS and CDR2 as FNYEAQ. DNA for the CDR3: TGTGCCAGCAGCTTAGATGCGGGGGCCTACGAGCAGTACTTC. Translated: CASSLDAGAYEQYF.

This clone rates as medium-sized. This chain connects TRBV27 to TRBJ2-6; D gene uncertain. The length of the CDR3 is 16 residues. Germline lookup yields CDR1 MNHEY and CDR2 SMNVEV (reference sequence). V was pared by 6 bases and J by 2 bases, with 14 bases between. The DNA for the CDR3 is TGTGCCAGCAGCCCTACGCTCTTAGCTGGGGCCAACGTCCTGACTTTC. Translated: CASSPTLLAGANVLTF.

In this sample, this clone turned up many times. The chain is built from TRBV5-1 and TRBJ2-1; D remains unclear. CDR1 is SGHRS, CDR2 YFSETQ, per germline. The CDR3 sequence is 14 residues long. V gave up 0 bases and J gave up 9 bases, with 13 bases separating them. Here the CDR3 DNA reads TGCGCCAGCAGCTTGGAGGGTACCTTCCGTGAGCAGTTCTTC. As protein: CASSLEGTFREQFF.

This clone was recorded a few times. The chain combines TRBV27 with TRBJ2-7, with D perhaps matching TRBD2 (5 bases). Trimming removed 5 bases from V and 0 bases from J, with 14 bases in between. Germline V gene data show CDR1 as MNHEY and CDR2 as SMNVEV (reference sequence). CDR3 size: 15 residues. The CDR3 reads CASSPRLTSSYEQYF. CDR3 in DNA: TGTGCCAGCAGTCCCCGACTAACGAGCTCCTACGAGCAGTACTTC.

This chain links TRBV6-1 with TRBJ2-1; no clear D gene. Between the trimmed V and J ends, which lost 8 bases and 0 bases, there was a span of 11 bases. The CDR3 contains 14 residues. Germline V gene lookup returns CDR1 MNHNS and CDR2 SASEGT. The CDR3 bases are TGTGCCAGCTTTTCCACATTCTCCTACAATGAGCAGTTCTTC. Its protein product is CASFSTFSYNEQFF.

This clone was found a few times. The chain joins TRBV7-2 to TRBJ1-5; D is undetermined. The CDR3 extends over 13 amino acids. CDR1 SGHTA and CDR2 FQGNSA come from the germline V gene. Trimming pared 8 bases from V and 7 bases from J, leaving 15 bases between. The CDR3 bases are TGTGCCAGCGGTCGGGCGGGGTTCCAGCCCCAGCATTTT. Its translation: CASGRAGFQPQHF.

This clone came up many times. It may be a read error: a sequence one base away is much more abundant. The V call is TRBV30, the J call TRBJ2-1, with 16 nucleotides matching TRBD2. Germline lookup yields CDR1 GTSNPN and CDR2 SVGIG (reference sequence). The CDR3 runs to 16 residues. V was clipped by 1 base and J by 12 bases; unmatched bases: 9. Here the CDR3 DNA reads TGTGCCTGGAGTGCCGGGACTAGCGGGAGGGCCGGTGGGCAGTTCTTC. Protein product: CAWSAGTSGRAGGQFF.

This clone was observed many times. V gene TRBV20-1 combines with J gene TRBJ1-6, with a tentative D call TRBD1 (6 bases). CDR3 length: 13 amino acids. Trimming shortened V by 5 bases and J by 9 bases, and 14 bases separated the two germline ends. In germline, CDR1 is DFQATT, CDR2 SNEGSKA (reference sequence). The chain's CDR3 is CSADRQDGSPLHF. The CDR3 DNA follows: TGCAGTGCTGACCGACAGGATGGTTCACCCCTCCACTTT.

This clone was seen ten or more times. In the same sample, other DNA sequences code for this CDR3. The chain recombines TRBV11-2 with TRBJ2-2; possible D gene TRBD1, 5 bases. CDR3 length: 17 residues. V shed 5 bases and J shed 3 bases, with 19 bases lying between them. Germline V gene sequence: CDR1 SGHAT, CDR2 FQNNGV. The CDR3 DNA sequence: TGTGCCAGCAGCCTCAGATACAGGAATGCGGACACCGGGGAGCTGTTTTTT. Protein product: CASSLRYRNADTGELFF.

This clone was detected a few times. A much larger clone lies a single base off, so this may be a read error. This rearrangement joins TRBV5-4 to TRBJ2-1, with D tentatively TRBD1 (6 bases). This CDR3 contains 16 residues. Germline values: CDR1 SGHNT, CDR2 YYREEE (reference sequence). CDR3 amino acids: CASSLAGAATYNEHFF. CDR3 nucleotide sequence: TGTGCCAGCAGCTTGGCAGGGGCAGCCACCTACAATGAGCATTTCTTC.

This clone is medium-sized. Given a much more abundant clone one base away, this may be a read error. This rearrangement joins TRBV6-1 to TRBJ2-1; D is possibly TRBD2 (6 bases). Trimming removed 6 bases from V and 8 bases from J, with 20 bases in between. The CDR3 length is 15 residues. From germline, CDR1 is MNHNS and CDR2 SASEGT. In DNA, the CDR3 is TGTGCCAGCAGAGAGGAGGGAGCGTTCATGGATGAGCAGTTCTTC. This encodes CASREEGAFMDEQFF.

The chain uses TRBV20-1 and TRBJ2-1; 10 bases are shared with TRBD2. Germline loops: CDR1 DFQATT, CDR2 SNEGSKA (reference sequence). The CDR3 contains 14 residues. With 6 bases clipped from V and 10 bases from J, the junction kept 12 bases outside the gene matches. The CDR3 here is CSAGTSEIRGEQFF. CDR3 coding DNA: TGCAGTGCGGGGACTAGCGAGATCCGGGGGGAGCAGTTCTTC.

This clone was picked up many times. A read error may explain this, as a much larger clone is one base away. The chain carries TRBV27 and TRBJ1-6, with TRBD1 identical over 11 bases. The germline CDR1 and CDR2 sequences are MNHEY and SMNVEV (reference sequence). CDR3 length: 15 amino acids. V gave up 8 bases and J gave up 10 bases; unmatched junction bases: 10. The CDR3 DNA sequence: TGTGCCAGCGCCCGGACAGGGGGCGGTTGGTCACCCCTCCACTTT. Its protein product is CASARTGGGWSPLHF.

J is TRBJ2-7 and V is TRBV27; D perhaps matches TRBD2 (6 bases). Germline V gene lookup returns CDR1 MNHEY and CDR2 SMNVEV (reference sequence). This CDR3 comprises 15 residues. Trimming stripped 5 bases from V and 2 bases from J, with 16 bases between. The DNA of the CDR3 is TGTGCCAGCAGTCCCCCCCAGCGGGCACCCTACGAGCAGTACTTC. Its translation: CASSPPQRAPYEQYF.

The genes are TRBV4-1 and TRBJ2-7; tentative D call: TRBD1 (5 bases). The ends were cut back, 0 bases at V and 6 bases at J, with 18 bases in the middle. Germline loops: CDR1 MGHRA, CDR2 YSYEKL. The CDR3 length is 16 residues. DNA for the CDR3: TGCGCCAGCAGCCAAGATCGCAGGGTCCTTCGTGGCGAGCAGTACTTC. Translated: CASSQDRRVLRGEQYF.

This sequence joins TRBV20-1 and TRBJ2-7; a weak D match, TRBD1 (6 bases). This CDR3 is 11 amino acids long. Germline CDR1 reads DFQATT; CDR2 reads SNEGSKA (reference sequence). Trimming pared 3 bases from V and 3 bases from J, leaving 6 bases between. CDR3: CSARTGYEQYF. CDR3 nucleotides: TGCAGTGCTAGGACAGGCTACGAGCAGTACTTC.

The chain has TRBV3-1 and TRBJ1-2; D remains ambiguous. Trimming took off 4 bases at V and 11 bases at J, with 17 bases between the two ends. CDR3 length equals 13 residues. Per germline, CDR1 LGHDT and CDR2 YNNKEL (reference sequence). In DNA form, the CDR3 reads TGTGCCAGCAGCCCAACTCGCCACAGCGGGTACACCTTC. It yields the protein CASSPTRHSGYTF.

The chain joins TRBV11-1 to TRBJ2-7; maybe TRBD1 (7 bases). Trimming took 5 bases from V and 6 from J, leaving 23 bases between them. The CDR3 extends over 16 amino acids. Germline V gene lookup returns CDR1 SGHAT and CDR2 FQDESV (reference sequence). This CDR3 is CASSQCPRQGGGEQYF. CDR3 coding DNA: TGTGCCAGCAGCCAATGTCCCCGACAGGGAGGTGGCGAGCAGTACTTC.